Listed below are T cell receptor beta chains from one sample, sequenced in a study of blood T cell repertoires in COVID-19. Here immunoSEQ multiplex PCR was the method, and the copy in TCRdb shows in-frame clones only, minus some. In the table there are 350,000 to 400,000 clones, more than 85% of which are singletons. The sequencing input was PBMCs or T cells enriched from blood (not recorded which). Receptors originate from a woman aged 40 to 49 who had been exposed to COVID-19. CDR3s include the opening cysteine and the closing phenylalanine or tryptophan. The order of the fields is CDR3 length, D gene, clone size, J gene, V gene, CDR3 protein, CDR3 DNA. A D gene is named only where the DNA matches it firmly. Clone size is not always given. Where it is, it says once, few, many or a class for expanded clones.

>13|NA|NA|TRBJ1-5|TRBV19
CASSSRGNQPQHF
TGTGCCAGTAGTAGTCGGGGCAATCAGCCCCAGCATTTT
>13|NA|NA|TRBJ2-2|TRBV18
CASSPSSTGELFF
TGTGCCAGCTCACCATCCAGCACCGGGGAGCTGTTTTTT
>15|TRBD1|NA|TRBJ1-1|TRBV5-5
CASSSGGGKNTEAFF
TGTGCCAGCAGCTCAGGGGGTGGAAAGAACACTGAAGCTTTCTTT
>17|TRBD1|NA|TRBJ1-6|TRBV13
CASSAPLRDSPNSPLHF
TGTGCCAGCAGCGCACCCCTCCGGGACAGTCCCAATTCACCCCTCCACTTT
>17|TRBD2|NA|TRBJ2-1|TRBV20-1
CSASGLAGGAPYNEQFF
TGCAGTGCTAGTGGGCTAGCGGGGGGGGCCCCCTACAATGAGCAGTTCTTC
>15|TRBD2|few|TRBJ2-7|TRBV27
CASSFGAGVNYEQYF
TGTGCCAGCAGTTTCGGGGCGGGGGTGAACTACGAGCAGTACTTC
>14|TRBD1|NA|TRBJ2-7|TRBV24-1
CATSPGTGTSEQYF
TGTGCCACCAGCCCGGGGACAGGGACGTCCGAGCAGTACTTC
>15|TRBD1|NA|TRBJ1-5|TRBV6-1
CASSEKGARYQPQHF
TGTGCCAGCAGTGAAAAGGGGGCGCGGTATCAGCCCCAGCATTTT
>13|NA|NA|TRBJ1-3|TRBV5-1
CASSFGTGNTIYF
TGCGCCAGCAGCTTCGGGACAGGAAACACCATATATTTT
>14|NA|NA|TRBJ1-1|TRBV3-1/TRBV3-2
CASSQFLGGTEAFF
TGTGCCAGCAGCCAATTTTTGGGGGGCACTGAAGCTTTCTTT
>15|NA|NA|TRBJ1-2|TRBV15
CATSTRQVFGYGYTF
TGTGCCACCAGCACGCGACAGGTGTTTGGCTATGGCTACACCTTC
>14|TRBD2|NA|TRBJ2-1|TRBV7-2
CASSLGLAGSEQFF
TGTGCCAGCAGCTTAGGGCTAGCGGGAAGTGAGCAGTTCTTC
>14|NA|NA|TRBJ2-7|TRBV5-1
CASSSLTGSYEQYF
TGCGCCAGCAGCTCGCTGACTGGCTCCTACGAGCAGTACTTC
>14|TRBD1|NA|TRBJ1-5|TRBV3-1/TRBV3-2
CASSLGQGNQPQHF
TGTGCCAGCAGCTTGGGACAGGGCAATCAGCCCCAGCATTTT
>14|NA|NA|TRBJ2-5|TRBV5-1
CASSLRGSGETQYF
TGCGCCAGCAGCCTAAGGGGGAGTGGGGAGACCCAGTACTTC
>17|TRBD2|NA|TRBJ2-1|TRBV29-1
CSVETLGGTSSYNEQFF
TGCAGCGTTGAGACTCTGGGCGGGACTAGCTCCTACAATGAGCAGTTCTTC
>15|NA|NA|TRBJ1-1|TRBV19
CASSIGPGVNTEAFF
TGTGCCAGTAGTATAGGTCCAGGGGTGAACACTGAAGCTTTCTTT
>15|TRBD2|NA|TRBJ2-2|TRBV24-1
CATGISGGNTGELFF
TGTGCCACGGGAATTAGCGGGGGAAACACCGGGGAGCTGTTTTTT
>16|TRBD2|NA|TRBJ2-3|TRBV14
CASSQGVGLAADTQYF
TGTGCCAGCAGCCAAGGGGTGGGGCTAGCGGCAGATACGCAGTATTTT
>18|TRBD1|NA|TRBJ1-2|TRBV4-3
CASSQGTGFTGAGGGYTF
TGCGCCAGCAGCCAAGGAACCGGTTTTACAGGGGCTGGGGGTGGCTACACCTTC
>20|NA|NA|TRBJ1-5|TRBV7-3
CASSSFIGTHTMQLGQPQHF
TGTGCCAGCAGCTCCTTTATCGGGACACATACAATGCAGCTGGGTCAGCCCCAGCATTTT
>13|NA|once|TRBJ1-1|TRBV7-6
CASSPPLRGEAFF
TGTGCCAGCAGCCCCCCGCTTAGGGGGGAAGCTTTCTTT
>15|TRBD1|NA|TRBJ1-1|TRBV9
CASSPGTGDDTEAFF
TGTGCCAGCAGCCCGGGGACAGGGGATGACACTGAAGCTTTCTTT
>14|TRBD1|NA|TRBJ1-4|TRBV5-6
CASSLDRGDEKLFF
TGTGCCAGCAGCTTGGACAGGGGGGATGAAAAACTGTTTTTT
>16|TRBD2|NA|TRBJ2-2|TRBV11-1
CASSSRTSGGTGELFF
TGTGCCAGCAGCAGCAGGACTAGCGGGGGCACCGGGGAGCTGTTTTTT
>16|TRBD1|NA|TRBJ1-1|TRBV4-1
CASSQGQGVMNTEAFF
TGCGCCAGCAGCCAGGGACAGGGGGTGATGAACACTGAAGCTTTCTTT
>14|TRBD1|NA|TRBJ1-3|TRBV5-5
CASSTGTAGNTIYF
TGTGCCAGCAGCACCGGGACAGCTGGAAACACCATATATTTT
>13|NA|NA|TRBJ1-1|TRBV2
CASNPALNTEAFF
TGTGCCAGCAACCCAGCGTTGAACACTGAAGCTTTCTTT
>14|NA|NA|TRBJ2-1|TRBV7-2
CASSLRSGVNEQFF
TGTGCCAGCAGCTTACGATCAGGGGTTAATGAGCAGTTCTTC
>14|NA|NA|TRBJ1-5|TRBV27
CASSQTSGNQPQHF
TGTGCCAGCAGTCAAACTTCAGGGAATCAGCCCCAGCATTTT
>12|TRBD1|NA|TRBJ2-7|TRBV30
CAGSGTGYEQYF
TGTGCCGGTTCCGGGACAGGGTACGAGCAGTACTTC
>14|NA|once|TRBJ1-4|TRBV28
CASISGGADEKLFF
TGTGCCAGCATAAGTGGAGGGGCCGATGAAAAACTGTTTTTT
>15|TRBD2|few|TRBJ2-5|TRBV5-1
CASSSLAGGEETQYF
TGCGCCAGCAGCTCGTTAGCGGGGGGTGAAGAGACCCAGTACTTC
>15|TRBD1|NA|TRBJ1-1|TRBV5-1
CASSLGGTADTEAFF
TGCGCCAGCAGCTTGGGTGGGACAGCTGACACTGAAGCTTTCTTT
>15|TRBD1|NA|TRBJ1-1|TRBV6-5
CASSWGDRGNTEAFF
TGTGCCAGCAGTTGGGGAGACAGGGGTAACACTGAAGCTTTCTTT
>13|TRBD2|NA|TRBJ2-1|TRBV24-1
CATSGGGLLEQFF
TGTGCCACCAGTGGGGGAGGGCTCCTTGAGCAGTTCTTC
>13|NA|NA|TRBJ2-1|TRBV3-1/TRBV3-2
CASSHSEGYEQFF
TGTGCCAGCAGCCACTCGGAGGGGTATGAGCAGTTCTTC
>15|TRBD2|NA|TRBJ2-1|TRBV19
CASSISGGVYNEQFF
TGTGCCAGTAGTATATCCGGGGGGGTATACAATGAGCAGTTCTTC
>14|NA|once|TRBJ2-4|TRBV5-1
CASSLEAGLDIQYF
TGCGCCAGCAGCTTGGAGGCAGGGTTAGACATTCAGTACTTC
>14|NA|NA|TRBJ2-5|TRBV29-1
CSVRVEGGQETQYF
TGCAGCGTTAGAGTGGAGGGTGGGCAAGAGACCCAGTACTTC
>17|NA|NA|TRBJ2-4|TRBV30
CAWSWVGGIPTKNIQYF
TGTGCCTGGAGCTGGGTGGGCGGGATCCCGACCAAAAACATTCAGTACTTC
>15|NA|NA|TRBJ1-3|TRBV30
CAWSTRTAYGNTIYF
TGTGCCTGGAGTACCCGGACAGCCTACGGAAACACCATATATTTT
>14|TRBD1|NA|TRBJ1-2|TRBV5-4
CASSLEWDREGYTF
TGTGCCAGCAGCTTGGAATGGGACAGGGAAGGCTACACCTTC
>17|TRBD2|NA|TRBJ2-1|TRBV13
CASSYLGTSGSYNEQFF
TGTGCCAGCAGCTACCTCGGGACTAGCGGATCCTACAATGAGCAGTTCTTC
>18|TRBD1|NA|TRBJ1-3|TRBV18
CASSPTLGQGASGNTIYF
TGTGCCAGCTCACCCACCTTGGGACAGGGTGCATCTGGAAACACCATATATTTT
>17|TRBD2|NA|TRBJ2-2|TRBV10-2
CASGTTSGGANTGELFF
TGCGCCAGTGGGACGACTAGCGGGGGGGCGAACACCGGGGAGCTGTTTTTT
>17|TRBD2|NA|TRBJ2-7|TRBV19
CASSRTSSGLAGYEQYF
TGTGCCAGTTCCCGGACCTCCTCCGGACTAGCGGGTTACGAGCAGTACTTC
>14|TRBD2|NA|TRBJ2-1|TRBV20-1
CSASRGGTYNEQFF
TGCAGTGCTAGTCGGGGGGGGACCTACAATGAGCAGTTCTTC
>16|NA|NA|TRBJ2-1|TRBV7-3
CASSLTRPGGFNEQFF
TGTGCCAGCAGCTTAACGAGACCCGGGGGATTCAATGAGCAGTTCTTC
>15|NA|NA|TRBJ1-5|TRBV7-8
CASSLAGGPNQPQHF
TGTGCCAGCAGCTTAGCGGGAGGACCTAATCAGCCCCAGCATTTT
>13|NA|NA|TRBJ1-1|TRBV3-1/TRBV3-2
CASSQEVQGVAFF
TGTGCCAGCAGCCAAGAGGTACAGGGTGTAGCTTTCTTT
>14|NA|NA|TRBJ1-5|TRBV5-4
CASSSGGSSQPQHF
TGTGCCAGCAGCTCCGGGGGGAGCAGTCAGCCCCAGCATTTT
>14|TRBD1|NA|TRBJ2-7|TRBV7-8
CASSGARGQDEQYF
TGTGCCAGCAGCGGGGCCAGGGGGCAGGACGAGCAGTACTTC